This T cell receptor (beta chain) emerged from a study of T cell repertoires in cytomegalovirus infection. Study-level background: Public TCR beta signatures were indicative of both CMV infection and a matching HLA type.

This CDR3 region has 14 residues. V lost 4 bases and J lost 3; bases outside the gene matches: 3. CDR1 is LNHDA, CDR2 SQIVND, per germline (reference sequence). In TCRdb, the reads were re-called with MiXCR into one record per CDR3 protein. The sample includes fewer than 85,000 distinct CDR3 sequences, 3% to 4.5% of them seen just once. There are many counts of this clonotype. Source material: PBMCs. This rearrangement joins TRBV19 to TRBJ1-5, with 7 bases fitting TRBD1. The sequence was obtained from a human donor in good health (CMV status not recorded). Some clones in this sample may be carry-over from other donors' samples. The CDR3, as DNA: TGTGCCAGTAGTAAGGGACAGATCAATCAGCCCCAGCATTTT. This encodes CASSKGQINQPQHF.